This T cell receptor (beta chain) emerged from a study of cytotoxic CD8 clonotypes in ibrutinib-treated CLL. The sequencing depth, 1 in 200,000 to 1 in 1 million T cells, was the target. Generated by immunoSEQ multiplex PCR, the TCRdb table keeps only in-frame clones and is missing some. This table has 150,000 or so clones, 77% appearing once. The TCR was taken from a human donor with chronic lymphocytic leukemia. Sequenced material: PBMCs, taken after 12 months of ibrutinib treatment.

Here the CDR3 DNA reads TGCAGCGTTGTAGGTCTAGCGGGGCGGACCGGCGCCTACGAGCAGTACTTC. It is translated as CSVVGLAGRTGAYEQYF. The chain uses TRBV29-1 and TRBJ2-7; 9 positions agree with TRBD2. The trim removed 4 bases at V and 2 bases at J, leaving 15 bases unmatched. This CDR3 has 17 amino acids. In germline, CDR1 is SQVTM, CDR2 ANQGSEA.